Shown below are 4 T cell receptor beta chains from a single sample sequenced in a study of blood T cell repertoires in COVID-19. Assay: immunoSEQ multiplex PCR; the TCRdb copy retains only in-frame clones and omits some. The repertoire includes tens of thousands of clones, more than 65% of them detected once, and approximately 27% sits in the top ten. The sample comprised peripheral blood. These receptors were obtained from a human donor in a cohort sampled during active COVID-19.

V and J are TRBV28 and TRBJ2-1, with 9 bases that match TRBD1. CDR3 length: 12 residues. The germline CDR1 and CDR2 sequences are MDHEN and SYDVKM. V trimming: 6 bases; J trimming: 9 bases; junction bases outside the gene matches: 3. Here the CDR3 DNA reads TGTGCCAGCAGAGGGACAGGGCCTGAGCAGTTCTTC. This encodes CASRGTGPEQFF. The full variable domain, with the rest looked up from reference TRBV28 and TRBJ2-1, is DVKVTQSSRYLVKRTGEKVFLECVQDMDHENMFWYRQDPGLGLRLIYFSYDVKMKEKGDIPEGYSVSREKKERFSLILESASTNQTSMYLCASRGTGPEQFFGPGTRLTVL.

The V call is TRBV2, the J call TRBJ2-7, with a weak D call TRBD2 (5 bases). The CDR3 consists of 14 residues. Germline V gene lookup returns CDR1 SNHLY and CDR2 FYNNEI. Trimming removed 4 bases at V and 3 bases at J, with 13 bases between. CDR3 region: CASSVSASSYEQYF. The CDR3, as DNA: TGTGCCAGCAGTGTTTCTGCTAGCAGCTACGAGCAGTACTTC.

The chain links TRBV6-6 to TRBJ1-1; a possible D gene is TRBD1 (5 bases). Deletions cut 2 bases from V and 7 bases from J, with 11 bases between. Germline assignment: CDR1 MNHNY and CDR2 SVGAGI (reference sequence). The CDR3 runs 13 residues. CDR3: CASSYGATVEAFF. In DNA form, the CDR3 reads TGTGCCAGCAGTTACGGCGCGACAGTTGAAGCTTTCTTT.

This clone was recorded once. The rearrangement joins TRBV5-1 to TRBJ2-3, with D tentatively TRBD2 (6 bases). The CDR3 sequence is 16 residues long. Trimming removed 0 bases from V and 4 bases from J, with 15 bases in between. Germline CDR1 is SGHRS and CDR2 is YFSETQ. The CDR3 protein is CASSLGGTHGSDTQYF. For the CDR3, the DNA is TGCGCCAGCAGCTTGGGAGGGACTCACGGTTCAGATACGCAGTATTTT.